The text below deals with one TCR beta chain. This sample is drawn from a study of control samples from healthy donors and cancer patients. CDR1 is LGHDT and CDR2 is YNNKEL in the germline V gene (reference sequence). The CDR3 runs to 12 residues. V lost 2 bases and J 2 bases, leaving 4 bases between the germline ends. Data came from immunoSEQ multiplex PCR; TCRdb stores just in-frame clones and leaves some out. The data contain roughly 95,000 clones, just under 95% of them singletons. The receptor comes from a human donor in good health. The donor label of this sample is uncertain. The genes are TRBV3-1 (or the pseudogene TRBV3-2) and TRBJ2-7; D gene uncertain. The sample was blood. The DNA of the CDR3 is TGTGCCAGCAGCCAAAGAACCTACGAGCAGTACTTC. Translating it yields CASSQRTYEQYF.